Presented here are 27 T cell receptor beta chains from one specimen sequenced in a study of CXCR3-negative and CXCR3-positive naive CD8 T cells. cDNA libraries for TRB were generated by 5' RACE incorporating UMI labels. TCRdb reprocessed the 5' RACE reads, with one entry per CDR3 protein and no DNA. The sample holds approximately 130,000 distinct CDR3 sequences. General study results and limits: Naive cells with CXCR3 showed TRB CDR3s that were more hydrophobic than those in CXCR3-negative naive cells.

Their specific antigens are unknown. The sample was naive CXCR3+ CD8+ T cells from blood. The subset: CD45RO-CCR7+CD27+CD95- naive CD8+ T cells expressing CXCR3 (TNR3+). The receptors here all came from a human donor in good health. Some clones in this sample may be carry-over from other donors' samples.

The chain combines TRBV29-1 with TRBJ2-5; TCRdb's D call of TRBD1 is untestable without DNA. The CDR3 length is 16 residues. The germline V gene has CDR1 SQVTM and CDR2 ANQGSEA. This CDR3 is CSVPDERGTPRETQYF. Drawing the rest from reference TRBV29-1 and TRBJ2-5, the complete variable domain is SAVISQKPSRDICQRGTSLTIQCQVDSQVTMMFWYRQQPGQSLTLIATANQGSEATYESGFVIDKFPISRPNLTFSTLTVSNMSPEDSSIYLCSVPDERGTPRETQYFGPGTRLLVL.

V gene TRBV7-3 combines with J gene TRBJ2-1; without DNA, the TCRdb call of TRBD1 cannot be checked. This CDR3 spans 16 amino acids. Looked up from germline, CDR1 is SGHTA and CDR2 is FQGTGA. CDR3: CASSFGPGQGLNEQFF. Full variable domain (outside the CDR3, taken from reference TRBV7-3 and TRBJ2-1): GAGVSQTPSNKVTEKGKYVELRCDPISGHTALYWYRQSLGQGPEFLIYFQGTGAADDSGLPNDRFFAVRPEGSVSTLKIQRTERGDSAVYLCASSFGPGQGLNEQFFGPGTRLTVL.

The genes are TRBV29-1 and TRBJ2-7; the TCRdb call, TRBD2, lacks DNA for checking. This CDR3 region has 15 residues. The germline V gene encodes CDR1 SQVTM and CDR2 ANQGSEA. The CDR3 sequence is CSVEDREGNSYEQYF.

This chain links TRBV5-1 with TRBJ2-7. CDR3 length: 12 residues. Germline assignment: CDR1 SGHRS and CDR2 YFSETQ. The CDR3 loop reads CASSLEGYEQYF.

The gene calls are TRBV12-3 or TRBV12-4 and TRBJ2-1. The CDR3 has 12 residues. The CDR3 is CASSFNGNEQFF.

The rearrangement links TRBV7-8 to TRBJ2-7; TCRdb returns TRBD2, unconfirmable since there is no DNA. There are 16 residues in the CDR3. Germline V CDR1 and CDR2: SGHVS, FQNEAQ. CDR3 amino acids: CASSPSGSGIPYEQYF.

CDR3 loop: CSVVEEGGIQYF. J is TRBJ2-4 and V is TRBV29-1; TCRdb selects TRBD1, and the lack of DNA leaves this call unchecked. The germline V gene encodes CDR1 SQVTM and CDR2 ANQGSEA. This CDR3 comprises 12 residues.

This chain uses TRBV29-1 with TRBJ2-1. The CDR3 sequence is 12 residues long. CDR1 is SQVTM, CDR2 ANQGSEA, per germline. The chain's CDR3 is CSVEFLVDEQFF.

V gene TRBV7-9 combines with J gene TRBJ2-7. From germline, CDR1 is SEHNR and CDR2 FQNEAQ (reference sequence). The CDR3 sequence is 14 residues long. The CDR3 sequence: CASSSTVSTYEQYF. The whole variable domain, filled in from reference TRBV7-9 and TRBJ2-7, reads DTGVSQNPRHKITKRGQNVTFRCDPISEHNRLYWYRQTLGQGPEFLTYFQNEAQLEKSRLLSDRFSAERPKGSFSTLEIQRTEQGDSAMYLCASSSTVSTYEQYFGPGTRLTVT.

This chain uses TRBV9 with TRBJ1-2; TCRdb returns TRBD1, unconfirmable since there is no DNA. The germline gives CDR1 SGDLS, CDR2 YYNGEE. The CDR3 is 16 residues long. CDR3 loop: CASSVAEGQGILGYTF.

The CDR3 reads CASSVSWTDYGYTF. The rearrangement joins TRBV7-2 to TRBJ1-2; TCRdb indicates TRBD1, and absent DNA this call remains unverified. This CDR3 is 14 amino acids long. CDR1 is SGHTA, CDR2 FQGNSA, per germline.

The V gene is TRBV29-1, the J gene TRBJ2-7; TCRdb's D call, TRBD2, is unchecked because there is no DNA. The CDR3 runs to 14 residues. Germline V gene data show CDR1 as SQVTM and CDR2 as ANQGSEA. The CDR3 loop is CSVTPSGGEYEQYF.

The chain joins TRBV7-8 to TRBJ1-1; TCRdb reports TRBD1, a call that lacks DNA to check it against. Germline lookup yields CDR1 SGHVS and CDR2 FQNEAQ. The CDR3 runs to 14 residues. CDR3 amino acids: CASRPTPFDAEAFF.

The chain has TRBV4-1 and TRBJ2-2; the D call from TCRdb, TRBD1, cannot be confirmed without DNA. This CDR3 has 16 amino acids. The V gene's germline CDR1 is MGHRA and CDR2 YSYEKL. This CDR3 is CASSQMTGANTGELFF.

CDR3 in amino acids: CASSIDLRAVTSPEQFF. The V gene is TRBV19, the J gene TRBJ2-1; TCRdb gives TRBD2 as the D gene, but with no DNA this cannot be confirmed. CDR3 size: 17 residues. The V gene's germline CDR1 is LNHDA and CDR2 SQIVND (reference sequence).

The chain links TRBV29-1 to TRBJ1-1; no DNA is available, so the TRBD1 call from TCRdb remains unchecked. Germline V gives CDR1 SQVTM, CDR2 ANQGSEA. This CDR3 is 12 amino acids long. The CDR3 sequence is CSVESLSMQAFF.

The rearrangement uses TRBV19 and TRBJ2-7. From germline, CDR1 is LNHDA and CDR2 SQIVND (reference sequence). This CDR3 spans 13 amino acids. CDR3: CASSSGFSYEQYF.

This chain connects TRBV20-1 to TRBJ2-2; TCRdb gives TRBD2 as the D gene, but with no DNA this cannot be confirmed. This CDR3 is 16 amino acids long. Germline V CDR1 and CDR2: DFQATT, SNEGSKA (reference sequence). The CDR3 region is CSARTRASEISGELFF.

This chain uses TRBV12-3 or TRBV12-4 with TRBJ2-7; TCRdb indicates TRBD1, and absent DNA this call remains unverified. The CDR3 contains 14 residues. The CDR3: CASSLTGNPHEQYF.

The chain uses TRBV7-9 and TRBJ2-4; checking the TCRdb D call of TRBD2 is not possible without DNA. Germline V lookup: CDR1 SEHNR, CDR2 FQNEAQ (reference sequence). The CDR3 has 13 residues. The CDR3 loop reads CASSFEETRTQYF. The whole variable domain, filled in from reference TRBV7-9 and TRBJ2-4, reads DTGVSQNPRHKITKRGQNVTFRCDPISEHNRLYWYRQTLGQGPEFLTYFQNEAQLEKSRLLSDRFSAERPKGSFSTLEIQRTEQGDSAMYLCASSFEETRTQYFGAGTRLSVL.

V is TRBV6-4 and J is TRBJ2-3. Germline-derived CDR1 and CDR2 are MRHNA and SNTAGT. The CDR3 is 13 amino acids. The CDR3 sequence: CASSDKETDTQYF.

The chain carries TRBV7-3 and TRBJ2-2. This CDR3 region has 12 residues. Germline CDR1 is SGHTA and CDR2 is FQGTGA. The CDR3 loop is CASSSYSGELFF.

V usage is TRBV29-1 and J usage is TRBJ2-3; TCRdb reports TRBD2, a call that lacks DNA to check it against. Germline assignment: CDR1 SQVTM and CDR2 ANQGSEA. This CDR3 has 13 amino acids. The CDR3 here is CSVDPSLADTQYF.

CDR3 in amino acids: CSVVHSYNEQFF. The chain carries TRBV29-1 and TRBJ2-1. The CDR3 is made up of 12 amino acids. From germline, CDR1 is SQVTM and CDR2 ANQGSEA.

The gene calls are TRBV27 and TRBJ1-5; TCRdb gives TRBD1 as the D gene, but with no DNA this cannot be confirmed. Germline V lookup: CDR1 MNHEY, CDR2 SMNVEV (reference sequence). CDR3 length equals 14 residues. The CDR3 is CASCNRGVGQPQHF.

J is TRBJ2-1 and V is TRBV28; TCRdb lists TRBD2, though no DNA is available to test this call. This CDR3 is 18 amino acids long. CDR1 MDHEN and CDR2 SYDVKM come from the germline V gene. The CDR3 here is CASKGLAGGLWAYNEQFF.

The chain employs TRBV6-2 or TRBV6-3 and TRBJ1-1; TCRdb returns TRBD1, unconfirmable since there is no DNA. The CDR3 has 13 residues. Germline V lookup: CDR1 MNHEY, CDR2 SVGEGT. Here the CDR3 reads CASNPQPNTEAFF.